These T cell receptor beta chains were read from a single sample in a study of cytomegalovirus exposure and HLA in healthy donors. Sequenced by immunoSEQ multiplex PCR; TCRdb stores in-frame clones only, minus some. The profile shows about 97,000 clones, 73% of them singletons. The sequenced material came from PBMCs. The receptors were gathered from a man aged 40-49 years in good health and CMV-seronegative. CDR3s include the opening cysteine and the closing phenylalanine or tryptophan. D genes are given only for firm matches. Only part of the rows carry a size: once, few, many, or a class if the clone is expanded.

J: TRBJ1-2
D: TRBD1
size: -
length: 14
V: TRBV5-6
DNA: TGTGCCAGCAGCTTGTATCAGGGGGCGAATGGCTACACCTTC
CDR3: CASSLYQGANGYTF

J: TRBJ1-2
D: TRBD1
size: -
length: 15
V: TRBV10-3
DNA: TGTGCCATCAGTACTTCCCGGGACAGGGGGTTTGGCTACACCTTC
CDR3: CAISTSRDRGFGYTF

J: TRBJ2-1
D: TRBD2
size: once
length: 13
V: TRBV29-1
DNA: TGCAGCCAAACTAGCGGGGAAGACAGTGAGCAGTTCTTC
CDR3: CSQTSGEDSEQFF

J: TRBJ2-7
D: TRBD1
size: few
length: 14
V: TRBV6-5
DNA: TGTGCCAGCAGGCGTTCCGGGACAGCCGACGAGCAGTACTTC
CDR3: CASRRSGTADEQYF

J: TRBJ2-5
D: TRBD2
size: -
length: 17
V: TRBV5-1
DNA: TGCGCCAGCAGCTTGGCGGTTAGCGGGGGGGCCGGCGAGACCCAGTACTTC
CDR3: CASSLAVSGGAGETQYF

J: TRBJ1-2
D: TRBD1
size: -
length: 14
V: TRBV14
DNA: TGTGCCAGCAGTCCCTTGGACAGGGGGCTTGGCTACACCTTC
CDR3: CASSPLDRGLGYTF

J: TRBJ2-1
D: -
size: once
length: 13
V: TRBV7-2
DNA: TGTGCCAGCAGCTACGATGGTCGGGGTGAGCAGTTCTTC
CDR3: CASSYDGRGEQFF

J: TRBJ2-6
D: -
size: -
length: 13
V: TRBV10-1
DNA: TGCGCCACTACAGGGAGTGGGGCCAACGTCCTGACTTTC
CDR3: CATTGSGANVLTF

J: TRBJ2-3
D: TRBD2
size: -
length: 15
V: TRBV5-1
DNA: TGCGCCAGCAGCTTGGATAGCGGGGGGGGAGATACGCAGTATTTT
CDR3: CASSLDSGGGDTQYF

J: TRBJ2-2
D: -
size: few
length: 13
V: TRBV7-9
DNA: TGTGCCAGCAGCTTAGACCAGACCGGGGAGCTGTTTTTT
CDR3: CASSLDQTGELFF

J: TRBJ1-4
D: -
size: -
length: 17
V: TRBV6-1
DNA: TGTGCCAGCAGTGAACGGGGAGGGGGAGCAACTAATGAAAAACTGTTTTTT
CDR3: CASSERGGGATNEKLFF

J: TRBJ2-7
D: -
size: few
length: 15
V: TRBV4-1
DNA: TGCGCCAGCAGCCAACGGGACATCCTCTCCTACGAGCAGTACTTC
CDR3: CASSQRDILSYEQYF

J: TRBJ2-7
D: -
size: -
length: 14
V: TRBV6-1
DNA: TGTGCCAGCAGTGCCACAATTCAGGGCCACGAGCAGTACTTC
CDR3: CASSATIQGHEQYF

J: TRBJ1-6
D: -
size: -
length: 14
V: TRBV6-5
DNA: TGTGCCACGAAAGGGGGGGCGCATACTTCACCCCTCCACTTT
CDR3: CATKGGAHTSPLHF

J: TRBJ2-7
D: TRBD1
size: -
length: 15
V: TRBV6-5
DNA: TGTGCCAGCAGTCAGAAGACAGGGGGCGTCTACGAGCAGTACTTC
CDR3: CASSQKTGGVYEQYF

J: TRBJ2-3
D: -
size: -
length: 12
V: TRBV6-1
DNA: TGTGCCAGCAGTTATAGCGGAGATACGCAGTATTTT
CDR3: CASSYSGDTQYF

J: TRBJ1-1
D: -
size: -
length: 11
V: TRBV20-1
DNA: TGCAGTGCTTCCCTACGGGGGAGAGCTTTCTTT
CDR3: CSASLRGRAFF

J: TRBJ2-2
D: TRBD2
size: -
length: 17
V: TRBV7-8
DNA: TGTGCCAGCAGCCCCTCACTAGCGGGGGGGCAGTCCGGGGAGCTGTTTTTT
CDR3: CASSPSLAGGQSGELFF

J: TRBJ1-1
D: TRBD1
size: few
length: 16
V: TRBV6-1
DNA: TGTGCCAGCAGTGCCGGGAGGGGGCTGACGAACACTGAAGCTTTCTTT
CDR3: CASSAGRGLTNTEAFF

J: TRBJ1-5
D: -
size: -
length: 14
V: TRBV5-1
DNA: TGCGCCAGCAGCTGGGGTGGGGCCGATCAGCCCCAGCATTTT
CDR3: CASSWGGADQPQHF

J: TRBJ1-6
D: TRBD1
size: -
length: 15
V: TRBV5-1
DNA: TGCGCCAGCAGCTTTGTCGGGACAGGGGTATCACCCCTCCACTTT
CDR3: CASSFVGTGVSPLHF

J: TRBJ2-7
D: TRBD1
size: -
length: 14
V: TRBV19
DNA: TGTGCCAGTAGCCGCGACAGGGAAGGCTACGAGCAGTACTTC
CDR3: CASSRDREGYEQYF

J: TRBJ2-7
D: TRBD1
size: -
length: 16
V: TRBV5-4
DNA: TGTGCCAGCAGTCGACTGGGACAGGTTGATTTCGACGAGCAGTACTTC
CDR3: CASSRLGQVDFDEQYF

J: TRBJ1-2
D: -
size: -
length: 11
V: TRBV7-2
DNA: TGTGCCAGCAGCTCATACGCGGGCTACACCTTC
CDR3: CASSSYAGYTF

J: TRBJ1-1
D: TRBD1
size: -
length: 15
V: TRBV2
DNA: TGTGCCAGCAGGGATGACGCAGGGGGTGAAACTGAAGCTTTCTTT
CDR3: CASRDDAGGETEAFF

J: TRBJ1-1
D: -
size: -
length: 13
V: TRBV5-6
DNA: TGTGCCAGCAGCTTGAGAGGGAACACTGAAGCTTTCTTT
CDR3: CASSLRGNTEAFF

J: TRBJ1-6
D: -
size: -
length: 14
V: TRBV28
DNA: TGTGCCAGCAGTTCTTTCGGGGTTAATTCACCCCTCCACTTT
CDR3: CASSSFGVNSPLHF

J: TRBJ1-4
D: -
size: -
length: 14
V: TRBV28
DNA: TGTGCCAGCAGTTTCAGGGATGGTTCTGAAAAACTGTTTTTT
CDR3: CASSFRDGSEKLFF

J: TRBJ2-2
D: -
size: once
length: 14
V: TRBV6-5
DNA: TGTGCCAGCAGGTCAATTGTCTCAGCCGGGGAGCTGTTTTTT
CDR3: CASRSIVSAGELFF

J: TRBJ1-1
D: TRBD1
size: few
length: 15
V: TRBV6-1
DNA: TGTGCCAGCAGACAGAGGGACAGGGAGAACACTGAAGCTTTCTTT
CDR3: CASRQRDRENTEAFF

J: TRBJ2-7
D: -
size: -
length: 15
V: TRBV14
DNA: TGTGCCAGCAGCCAACCCGCGGGGTCGTCTAACGAGCAGTACTTC
CDR3: CASSQPAGSSNEQYF

J: TRBJ2-5
D: -
size: -
length: 12
V: TRBV7-2
DNA: TGTGCCAGCAGCTTATTGGGCGAGACCCAGTACTTC
CDR3: CASSLLGETQYF

J: TRBJ1-4
D: -
size: -
length: 15
V: TRBV5-1
DNA: TGCGCCAGCAGCTTGGCGACAGGTCAGCCTGAAAAACTGTTTTTT
CDR3: CASSLATGQPEKLFF

J: TRBJ2-5
D: -
size: -
length: 15
V: TRBV12-5
DNA: TGTGCTAGTGGCCCGGGACAGCGGAGGGGAGAGACCCAGTACTTC
CDR3: CASGPGQRRGETQYF

J: TRBJ1-1
D: TRBD1
size: -
length: 13
V: TRBV4-3
DNA: TGCGCCAGCAGCCCGGGACAGGGTACTGAAGCTTTCTTT
CDR3: CASSPGQGTEAFF

J: TRBJ2-2
D: -
size: -
length: 16
V: TRBV12-2
DNA: TGTGCAAGTCGCTTAGCGTTGACAGGGTGCACCGGGGAGCTGTTTTTT
CDR3: CASRLALTGCTGELFF

J: TRBJ2-3
D: -
size: -
length: 14
V: TRBV6-5
DNA: TGTGCCAGCAGTTTACAGGGTTGGGCAGATACGCAGTATTTT
CDR3: CASSLQGWADTQYF

J: TRBJ2-1
D: TRBD2
size: -
length: 14
V: TRBV14
DNA: TGTGCCAGCAGTGGTTGGGGGGGGTGGAATGAGCAGTTCTTC
CDR3: CASSGWGGWNEQFF

J: TRBJ1-2
D: -
size: -
length: 15
V: TRBV7-8
DNA: TGTGCCAGCAGCACAGACAGTGGTACTAACTATGGCTACACCTTC
CDR3: CASSTDSGTNYGYTF

J: TRBJ2-2
D: -
size: few
length: 13
V: TRBV25-1
DNA: TGTGCCTCGAACCGGGGAACTCCCGGGGAGCTGTTTTTT
CDR3: CASNRGTPGELFF

J: TRBJ1-5
D: -
size: -
length: 15
V: TRBV30
DNA: TGTGCCTGGAGTGCCCCGCGGTATAGCAATCAGCCCCAGCATTTT
CDR3: CAWSAPRYSNQPQHF

J: TRBJ1-1
D: -
size: -
length: 11
V: TRBV28
DNA: TGTGCCAGCAGTTTCCCACCTATCTCGTACTTT
CDR3: CASSFPPISYF

J: TRBJ1-1
D: TRBD1
size: few
length: 14
V: TRBV6-1
DNA: TGTGCCAGCAGTGATAAGGGGGCGCACACTGAAGCTTTCTTT
CDR3: CASSDKGAHTEAFF

J: TRBJ2-3
D: TRBD2
size: -
length: 15
V: TRBV4-3
DNA: TGCGCCACCTCTTTTCTAGCGGGGCTCGGAGATACGCAGTATTTT
CDR3: CATSFLAGLGDTQYF

J: TRBJ1-2
D: -
size: -
length: 14
V: TRBV6-5
DNA: TGTGCCAGCAGTTACATGGGAGCTAACTATGGCTACACCTTC
CDR3: CASSYMGANYGYTF

J: TRBJ2-5
D: TRBD1
size: -
length: 15
V: TRBV2
DNA: TGTGCCAGCAGTGGATGGACAGGGTACCAAGAGACCCAGTACTTC
CDR3: CASSGWTGYQETQYF

J: TRBJ2-3
D: TRBD2
size: -
length: 16
V: TRBV4-3
DNA: TGCGCCAGCAGCCAAGATAAAGGACTAGGGGCAGATACGCAGTATTTT
CDR3: CASSQDKGLGADTQYF

J: TRBJ1-3
D: -
size: -
length: 14
V: TRBV11-2
DNA: TGTGCCAGCAGCTTAGAGGTTAGAGGAAACACCATATATTTT
CDR3: CASSLEVRGNTIYF

J: TRBJ2-3
D: TRBD1
size: once
length: 14
V: TRBV29-1
DNA: TGCAGCGCGGACCGGGACAGGAACACAGATACGCAGTATTTT
CDR3: CSADRDRNTDTQYF

J: TRBJ2-3
D: TRBD2
size: -
length: 16
V: TRBV6-6
DNA: TGTGCCAGCAGTCGCTCGACTAGCGGGGGAAGGGATACGCAGTATTTT
CDR3: CASSRSTSGGRDTQYF

J: TRBJ2-7
D: -
size: -
length: 15
V: TRBV9
DNA: TGTGCCAGCAGCGTAGCCCCACAGGGTTCCTACGAGCAGTACTTC
CDR3: CASSVAPQGSYEQYF

J: TRBJ1-1
D: TRBD1
size: -
length: 12
V: TRBV27
DNA: TGTGCCAGCAGTTATCGGAGGGGGCATGCTTTCTTT
CDR3: CASSYRRGHAFF

J: TRBJ2-3
D: TRBD2
size: -
length: 13
V: TRBV18
DNA: TGTGCCAGCTCACCAGCGGGACTAGCTGCTTCGCCCTGG
CDR3: CASSPAGLAASPW